This entry features one T cell receptor beta chain sequence. What antigen it recognizes has not been identified. Base quality data are lacking; no much larger clone is found one base away. The CDR3 regions of human TCRbeta chains were analyzed by immunosequencing. The authors processed their data as follows. TCRs in the repertoires were matched against a reference library of SARS-CoV-2-specific TCRs that had been generated with the MIRA antigen-specificity platform. Breadth was defined as the fraction of unique TCRs that were SARS-CoV-2-associated, and depth was defined as the fraction of total T cells that were SARS-CoV-2-associated. Using the MIRA data, each spike-specific TCR was assigned both to the spike region to which the TCR was reactive and to a CD4 or CD8 class. Log10-transformed breadth and depth values were compared by one-way ANOVA with Sidak's multiple comparisons tests. TCRdb took over this immuneACCESS table, retaining in-frame rearrangements with V and J assigned. Such tables are incomplete; in checked studies, under half of the missing clones stem from an unresolved V gene, and the remainder is unexplained. Clonal size and the V and J genes are those of that table, whereas D and trimming came from the DNA. Across this sample there are 75,000 to 100,000 clones, with nearly 90% seen only once. The ten largest clones capture around 1.6% of the sample.

The intended sense of this specimen's time point label: baseline before first vaccination. Samples from vaccinated people were obtained from the UK trials COV001 and COV002, which included a single-blind randomized controlled phase 2/3 trial of AZD1222 (ChAdOx1 nCoV-19) in healthy adults. For TCRbeta chain sequencing, PBMC samples from trial participants were taken at day 0 and at day 28 after the second dose. The data were taken from a study of T cell responses to AZD1222 COVID-19 vaccine (dated by TCRdb to about 2021). For the study in its entirety: Because spike-specific TCR depth and breadth did not differ between the two schedules, AZD1222 recipients who got a second dose at roughly 4 weeks were pooled with those who got a second dose at roughly 12 weeks. Trial participants were enrolled by age into 18-55, 56-69 and 70-plus year subgroups, with roughly 160, 29 and 62 TCR-sequenced participants respectively. TCR sequencing was performed for 230 to 250 trial participants, of whom around 200 were given two doses of AZD1222 and about 25 were given two doses of MenACWY control vaccine. General study outcomes and caveats: Because no samples from the day 14 peak response were available, repertoires could be characterized only after the peak T cell response. Spike-specific TCR breadth and depth rose significantly after two AZD1222 doses compared with day 0 and with MenACWY recipients. Conclusions about previously exposed vaccinees were limited because only 6 or 7 AZD1222 recipients were SARS-CoV-2 seropositive at baseline. The 56-69-year group was small, and its depth increase did not reach significance, likely because of low power. Participants were mostly white British, with more females than males. The authors suggested clonal diversity may have been underestimated. Reportedly, close to half of the unique spike-specific TCRs recognized epitopes lying outside the regions that are mutated in the B.1.351 and B.1.1.7 variants. Vaccine-associated CD4 TCRs spanned the whole spike protein, with dominant responses in regions 160-218 and 743-854.

At the junction V is shortened by 6 bases and J by 12 bases, with 15 bases in between. Spanning cysteine to phenylalanine, the CDR3 consists of 11 amino acids. Left in the record is the CDR3 DNA by itself, 33 bases read in frame from the first base. Via the germline V gene, CDR1 is SQVTM and CDR2 ANQGSEA. The material was peripheral blood, obtained on day 0 of AZD1222 vaccination. This chain joins TRBV29-1 to TRBJ2-1; the D assignment is uncertain and may be TRBD1 or TRBD2, with 5 bases supporting each. The source is an adult in good health. The CDR3 in this case is CSVQDSQGQFF. The DNA is as follows: TGCAGCGTCCAGGACTCTCAGGGGCAGTTCTTC.